A single sample is the source of the 2 T cell receptor beta chains below, sequenced in a study of spatial heterogeneity in lung cancer. One entry per CDR3 protein, called by TCRdb with MiXCR from the 5' RACE reads. The table records tens of thousands of distinct CDR3 sequences, 4.5% to 5% of them present only once. The time point was: sample taken at primary tumor resection. In each case, whole RNA from tumor, nontumor lung or frozen PBMC was sequenced unsorted. Source: PBMCs, taken at surgery. These receptors all come from a male donor with early-stage non-small cell lung cancer.

This clonotype has only a few counts. The V and J genes are TRBV20-1 and TRBJ1-1; D may be TRBD1 (5 bases). Trimming took off 2 bases at V and 2 bases at J, with 15 bases between the two ends. The CDR3 consists of 15 residues. Germline V gives CDR1 DFQATT, CDR2 SNEGSKA (reference sequence). CDR3 region: CSARRQNHANTEAFF. CDR3 DNA sequence: TGCAGTGCTAGAAGACAGAACCATGCAAACACTGAAGCTTTCTTT.

This clonotype was seen many times. V is TRBV24-1 and J is TRBJ2-1; D uncertain. There are 11 residues in the CDR3. The germline V gene has CDR1 KGHDR and CDR2 SFDVKD. V lost 0 bases, J lost 11 bases, and 4 bases lay in between. The CDR3 spells CATSDLRKQFF. The DNA of the CDR3 is TGTGCCACCAGTGATTTGAGGAAGCAGTTCTTC.